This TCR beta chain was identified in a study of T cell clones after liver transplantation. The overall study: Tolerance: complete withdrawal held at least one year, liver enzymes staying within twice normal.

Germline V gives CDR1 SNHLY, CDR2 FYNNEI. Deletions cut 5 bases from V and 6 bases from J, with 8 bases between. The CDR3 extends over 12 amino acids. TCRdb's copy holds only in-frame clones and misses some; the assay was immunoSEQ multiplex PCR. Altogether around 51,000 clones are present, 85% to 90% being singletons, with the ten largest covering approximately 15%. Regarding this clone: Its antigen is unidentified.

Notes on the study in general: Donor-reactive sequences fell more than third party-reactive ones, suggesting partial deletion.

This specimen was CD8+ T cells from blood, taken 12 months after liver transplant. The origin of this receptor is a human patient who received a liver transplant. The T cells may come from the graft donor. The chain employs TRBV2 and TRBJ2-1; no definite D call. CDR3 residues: CASSLIRNEQFF. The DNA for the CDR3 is TGTGCCAGCAGTCTTATTCGCAATGAGCAGTTCTTC.